Included here is one TCR beta chain sequence, with context. The target antigen is unknown. Profiled with immunoSEQ multiplex PCR; TCRdb holds only in-frame clones, not every one. The profile shows fewer than 5,500 clones, over 35% of them singletons. This entry is derived from a study of T cells in localized non-small cell lung cancer. V gave up 6 bases and J gave up 3 bases; unmatched junction bases: 7. In germline, CDR1 is LNHDA, CDR2 SQIVND (reference sequence). CDR3 length equals 15 residues. Regarding the study as a whole: Heterogeneity cannot be ruled out, as sequencing used one tumor region only. For the top 100 tumor clones, a median around 61 also appeared in adjacent lung. Uninvolved adjacent lung had higher T cell clonality than tumor and all other tissues. Overall survival was longer when the density of T cells in the blood was higher.

The sequence derives from a man aged 35-69 years with stage I lung adenocarcinoma. This sequence joins TRBV19 and TRBJ1-5; 8 bases map to TRBD1. The sample here was lung tumor tissue, taken before any cancer treatment. The DNA for the CDR3 is TGTGCCAGTAGATGGGGGACAGGCTACAATCAGCCCCAGCATTTT. It is translated as CASRWGTGYNQPQHF.